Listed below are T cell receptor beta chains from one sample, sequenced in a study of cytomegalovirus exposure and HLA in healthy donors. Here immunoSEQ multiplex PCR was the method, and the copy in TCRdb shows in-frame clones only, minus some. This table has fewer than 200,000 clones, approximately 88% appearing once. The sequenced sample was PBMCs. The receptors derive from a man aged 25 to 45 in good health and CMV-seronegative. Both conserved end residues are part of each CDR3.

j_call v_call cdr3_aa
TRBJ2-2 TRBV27 CASSLRGPAGELFF
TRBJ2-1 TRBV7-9 CASSLNQRGGYNEQFF
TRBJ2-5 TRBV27 CASTLIAGVSEQYF
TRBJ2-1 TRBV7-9 CASSHPGTSGYNEQFF
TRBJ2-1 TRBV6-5 CASSYAGEGEQFF
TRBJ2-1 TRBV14 CASSQDRGTTHNEQFF
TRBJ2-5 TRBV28 CASSFWAKSYF
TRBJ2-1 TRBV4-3 CASSQGGGSNEQFF
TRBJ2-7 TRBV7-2 CASSLAGGYSYEQYF
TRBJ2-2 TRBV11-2 CASSLVVPSGTNTGELFF
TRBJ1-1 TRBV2 CASSYPTGMSEAFF
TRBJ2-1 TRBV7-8 CASSLARRDGTGYNEQFF
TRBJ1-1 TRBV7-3 CASRPGGQDSTEAFF
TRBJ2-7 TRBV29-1 CSVAGTSGFYEQYF
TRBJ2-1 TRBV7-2 CASSVVGTQGEQFF
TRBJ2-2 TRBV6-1 CASSDGQGDTGELFF
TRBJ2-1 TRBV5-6 CASSFRDREYNEQFF
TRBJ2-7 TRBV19 CASSIGSGLAGSYEQYF
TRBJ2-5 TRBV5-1 CASGGGQGVEETQYF
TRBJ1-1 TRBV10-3 CAISPTGSEAFF
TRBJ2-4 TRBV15 CATSEGLNLAKNIQYF
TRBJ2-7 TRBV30 CAWSWRNSYEQYF
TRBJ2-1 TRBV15 CATSTTSGGDFSYNEQFF
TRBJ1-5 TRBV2 CASRLDRGWAQHF
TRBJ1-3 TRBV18 CASSLDRVSGNTIYF
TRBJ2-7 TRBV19 CASQGSSYEQYF
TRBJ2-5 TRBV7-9 CASSTKGETQYF